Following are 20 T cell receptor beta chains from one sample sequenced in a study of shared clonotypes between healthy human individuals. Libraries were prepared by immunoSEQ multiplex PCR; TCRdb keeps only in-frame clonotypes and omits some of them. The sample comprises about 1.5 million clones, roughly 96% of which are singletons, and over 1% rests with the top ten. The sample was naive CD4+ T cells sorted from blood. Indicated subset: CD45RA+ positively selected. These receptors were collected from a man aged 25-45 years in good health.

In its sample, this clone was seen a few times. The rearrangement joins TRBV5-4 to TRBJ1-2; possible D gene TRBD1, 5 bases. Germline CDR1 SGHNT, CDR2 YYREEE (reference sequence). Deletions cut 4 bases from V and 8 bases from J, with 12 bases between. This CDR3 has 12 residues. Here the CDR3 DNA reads TGTGCCAGCAGCATCCCGGGACGAGGCTACACCTTC. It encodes CASSIPGRGYTF.

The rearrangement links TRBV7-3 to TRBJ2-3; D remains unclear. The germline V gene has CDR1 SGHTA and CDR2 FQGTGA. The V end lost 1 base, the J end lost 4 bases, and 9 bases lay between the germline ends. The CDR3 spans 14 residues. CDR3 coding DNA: TGTGCCAGCAGCTTAAGCGCAGGCGCAGATACGCAGTATTTT. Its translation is CASSLSAGADTQYF.

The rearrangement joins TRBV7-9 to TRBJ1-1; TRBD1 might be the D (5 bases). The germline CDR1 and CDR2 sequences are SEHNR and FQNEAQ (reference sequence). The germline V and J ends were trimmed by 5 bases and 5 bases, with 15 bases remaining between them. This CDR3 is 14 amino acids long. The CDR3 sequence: CASSPTGGGTEAFF. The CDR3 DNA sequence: TGTGCCAGCAGCCCAACCGGGGGGGGAACTGAAGCTTTCTTT.

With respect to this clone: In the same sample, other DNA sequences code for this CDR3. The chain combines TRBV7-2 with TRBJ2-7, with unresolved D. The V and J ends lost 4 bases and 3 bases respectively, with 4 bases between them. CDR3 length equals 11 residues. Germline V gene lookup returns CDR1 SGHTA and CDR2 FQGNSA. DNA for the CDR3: TGTGCCAGCAGCTCGAACTACGAGCAGTACTTC. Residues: CASSSNYEQYF.

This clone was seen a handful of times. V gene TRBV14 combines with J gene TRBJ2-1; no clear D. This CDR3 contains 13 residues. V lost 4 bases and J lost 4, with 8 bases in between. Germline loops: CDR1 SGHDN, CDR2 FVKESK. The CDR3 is CASSPSLYNEQFF. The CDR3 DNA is TGTGCCAGCAGCCCGAGTCTATACAATGAGCAGTTCTTC. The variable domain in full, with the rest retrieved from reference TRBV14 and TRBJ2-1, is EAGVTQFPSHSVIEKGQTVTLRCDPISGHDNLYWYRRVMGKEIKFLLHFVKESKQDESGMPNNRFLAERTGGTYSTLKVQPAELEDSGVYFCASSPSLYNEQFFGPGTRLTVL.

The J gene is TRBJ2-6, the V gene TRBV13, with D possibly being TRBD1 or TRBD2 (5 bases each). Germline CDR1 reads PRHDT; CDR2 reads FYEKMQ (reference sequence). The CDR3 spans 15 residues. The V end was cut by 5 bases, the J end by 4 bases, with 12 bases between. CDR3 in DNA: TGTGCCAGCAGCCCGACCGGGGCAGGGGCCAACGTCCTGACTTTC. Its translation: CASSPTGAGANVLTF.

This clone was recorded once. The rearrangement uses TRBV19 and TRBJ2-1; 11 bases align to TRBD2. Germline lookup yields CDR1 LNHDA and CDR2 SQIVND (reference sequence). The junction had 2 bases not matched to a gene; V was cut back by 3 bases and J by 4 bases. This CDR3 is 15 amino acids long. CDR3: CASSMGLAEYNEQFF. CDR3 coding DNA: TGTGCCAGTAGTATGGGACTAGCGGAATACAATGAGCAGTTCTTC.

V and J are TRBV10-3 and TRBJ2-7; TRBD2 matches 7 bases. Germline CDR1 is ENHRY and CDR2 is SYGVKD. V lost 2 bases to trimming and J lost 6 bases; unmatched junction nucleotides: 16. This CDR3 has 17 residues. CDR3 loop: CAISENPGGRLAGEQYF. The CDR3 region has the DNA TGTGCCATCAGTGAGAACCCCGGGGGGAGACTAGCCGGCGAGCAGTACTTC.

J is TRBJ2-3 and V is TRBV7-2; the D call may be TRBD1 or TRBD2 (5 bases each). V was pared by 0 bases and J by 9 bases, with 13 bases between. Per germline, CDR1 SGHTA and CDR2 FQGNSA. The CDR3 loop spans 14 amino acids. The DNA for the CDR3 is TGTGCCAGCAGCTTAGCCTCACCGGGGCGCACGCAGTATTTT. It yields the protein CASSLASPGRTQYF.

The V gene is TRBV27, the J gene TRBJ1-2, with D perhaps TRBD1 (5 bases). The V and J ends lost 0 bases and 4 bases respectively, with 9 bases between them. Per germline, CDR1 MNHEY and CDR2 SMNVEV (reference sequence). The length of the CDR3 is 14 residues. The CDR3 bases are TGTGCCAGCAGTTTATCTCCAGGGATCTATGGCTACACCTTC. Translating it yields CASSLSPGIYGYTF.

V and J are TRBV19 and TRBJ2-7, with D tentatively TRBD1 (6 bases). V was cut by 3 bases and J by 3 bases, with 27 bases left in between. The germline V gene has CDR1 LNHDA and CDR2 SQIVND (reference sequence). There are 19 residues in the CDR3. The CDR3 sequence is CASSIRVPARQELYYEQYF. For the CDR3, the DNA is TGTGCCAGTAGTATTCGCGTCCCCGCAAGACAGGAACTTTACTACGAGCAGTACTTC.

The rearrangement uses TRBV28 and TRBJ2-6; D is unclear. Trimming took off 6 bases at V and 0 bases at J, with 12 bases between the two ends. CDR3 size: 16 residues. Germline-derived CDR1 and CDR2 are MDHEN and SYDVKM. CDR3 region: CASSQTGISGANVLTF. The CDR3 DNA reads TGTGCCAGCAGCCAAACCGGCATCTCTGGGGCCAACGTCCTGACTTTC. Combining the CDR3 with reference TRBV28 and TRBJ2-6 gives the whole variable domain DVKVTQSSRYLVKRTGEKVFLECVQDMDHENMFWYRQDPGLGLRLIYFSYDVKMKEKGDIPEGYSVSREKKERFSLILESASTNQTSMYLCASSQTGISGANVLTFGAGSRLTVL.

This chain's CDR3 is CASSVKANQETQYF. In nucleotides, the CDR3 is TGTGCCAGCAGCGTCAAGGCAAACCAAGAGACCCAGTACTTC. The chain has TRBV2 and TRBJ2-5; D not resolved. Germline V lookup: CDR1 SNHLY, CDR2 FYNNEI. The CDR3 length is 14 residues. V was shortened by 6 bases and J by 0 bases, with 11 bases between the two germline ends.

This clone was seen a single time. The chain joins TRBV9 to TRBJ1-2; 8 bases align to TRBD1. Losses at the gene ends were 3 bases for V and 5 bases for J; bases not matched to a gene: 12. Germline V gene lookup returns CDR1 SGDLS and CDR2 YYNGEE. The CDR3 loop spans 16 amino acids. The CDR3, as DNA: TGTGCCAGCAGCGGACAGGGACAGGTGGTTTCATATGGCTACACCTTC. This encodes CASSGQGQVVSYGYTF.

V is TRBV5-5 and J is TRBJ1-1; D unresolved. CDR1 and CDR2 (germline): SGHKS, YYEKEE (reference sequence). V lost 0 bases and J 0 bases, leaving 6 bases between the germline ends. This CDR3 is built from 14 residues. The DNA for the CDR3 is TGTGCCAGCAGCTTGGGTACGCTGAACACTGAAGCTTTCTTT. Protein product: CASSLGTLNTEAFF.

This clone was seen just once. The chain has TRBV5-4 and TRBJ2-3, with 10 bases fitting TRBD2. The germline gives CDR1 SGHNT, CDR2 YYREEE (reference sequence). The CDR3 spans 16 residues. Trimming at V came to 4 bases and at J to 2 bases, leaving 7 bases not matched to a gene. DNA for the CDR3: TGTGCCAGCAGCCCGGGACTAGCGAGTCTCACAGATACGCAGTATTTT. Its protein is CASSPGLASLTDTQYF.

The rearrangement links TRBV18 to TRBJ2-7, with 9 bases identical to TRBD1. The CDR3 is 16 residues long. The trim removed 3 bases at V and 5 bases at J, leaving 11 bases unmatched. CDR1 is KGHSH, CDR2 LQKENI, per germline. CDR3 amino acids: CASSPLGTGFWNEQYF. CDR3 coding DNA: TGTGCCAGCTCACCCCTCGGGACAGGGTTTTGGAACGAGCAGTACTTC.

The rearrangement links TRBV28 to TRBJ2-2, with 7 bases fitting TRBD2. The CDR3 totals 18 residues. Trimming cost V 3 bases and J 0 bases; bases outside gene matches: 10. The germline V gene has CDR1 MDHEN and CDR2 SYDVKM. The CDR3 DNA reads TGTGCCAGCAGTTTGTTCGGACTAGGCAGGGCGAACACCGGGGAGCTGTTTTTT. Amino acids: CASSLFGLGRANTGELFF. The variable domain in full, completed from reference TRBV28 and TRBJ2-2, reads DVKVTQSSRYLVKRTGEKVFLECVQDMDHENMFWYRQDPGLGLRLIYFSYDVKMKEKGDIPEGYSVSREKKERFSLILESASTNQTSMYLCASSLFGLGRANTGELFFGEGSRLTVL.

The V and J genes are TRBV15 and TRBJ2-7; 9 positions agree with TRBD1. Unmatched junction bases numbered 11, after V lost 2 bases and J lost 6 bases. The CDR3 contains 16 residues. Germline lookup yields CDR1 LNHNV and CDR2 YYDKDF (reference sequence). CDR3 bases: TGTGCCACCAGCAGACCAGGGACAGGGAATTTAATCGAGCAGTACTTC. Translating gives CATSRPGTGNLIEQYF.

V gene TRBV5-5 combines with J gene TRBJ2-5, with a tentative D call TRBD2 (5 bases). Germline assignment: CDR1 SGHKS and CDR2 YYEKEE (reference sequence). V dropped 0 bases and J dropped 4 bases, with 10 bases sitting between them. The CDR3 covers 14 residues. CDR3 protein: CASSLEASRETQYF. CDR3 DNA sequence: TGTGCCAGCAGCTTGGAGGCTAGCAGAGAGACCCAGTACTTC.